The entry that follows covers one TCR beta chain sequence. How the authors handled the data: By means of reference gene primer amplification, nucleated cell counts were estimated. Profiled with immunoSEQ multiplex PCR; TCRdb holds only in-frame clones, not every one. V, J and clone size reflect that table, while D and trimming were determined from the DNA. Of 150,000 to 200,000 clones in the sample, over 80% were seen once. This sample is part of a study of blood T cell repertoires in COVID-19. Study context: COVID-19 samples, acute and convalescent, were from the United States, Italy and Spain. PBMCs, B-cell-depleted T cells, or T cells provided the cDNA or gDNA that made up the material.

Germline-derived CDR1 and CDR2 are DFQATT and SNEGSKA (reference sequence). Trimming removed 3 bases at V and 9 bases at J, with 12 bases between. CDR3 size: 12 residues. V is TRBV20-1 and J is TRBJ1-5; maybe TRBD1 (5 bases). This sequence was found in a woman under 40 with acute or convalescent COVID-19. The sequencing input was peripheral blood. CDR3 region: CSASSGARPQHF. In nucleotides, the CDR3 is TGCAGTGCTAGTAGCGGGGCAAGGCCCCAGCATTTT.